The 27 T cell receptor delta chains below come from one sample, sequenced in a study of gamma-delta T cells after stem cell transplantation. TCRdb re-called the RT-PCR reads using CATT. The sample consists of about 1,100 delta-chain clones, 6.5% to 10% of them appearing once. Specimen: gamma-delta T cells. The source of these receptors is a human donor. It is not recorded whose cells these are; they may come from a transplant donor.

This clone appeared a few times. The mismatch at residue 4 between this DNA's translation and the TCRdb protein of a much larger clone likely reflects a read error; the protein shown is translated from the DNA. The genes are TRDV2 and TRDJ1; 12 nucleotides line up with TRDD3. This CDR3 region has 17 residues. CDR1 GEAIGNYY and CDR2 EKD come from the germline V gene. CDR3: CACGTVGLGDTRSKLIF. The CDR3 region has the DNA TGTGCCTGTGGCACCGTGGGTCTGGGGGATACGCGGAGTAAACTCATCTTT.

Notes on this clone: A far larger clone is only one base removed, so a read error is likely. The sample carries other DNA sequences with the same CDR3. The chain uses TRDV2 and TRDJ1, with 8 bases that match TRDD3. J was trimmed by 1 base and V by 1 base; bases with no gene match: 10. This CDR3 contains 17 residues. Germline loops: CDR1 GEAIGNYY, CDR2 EKD. The chain's CDR3 is CACDTLGDSLITDKLIF. DNA of the CDR3: TGTGCCTGTGACACTCTGGGGGACTCCTTGATCACCGATAAACTCATCTTT.

A few counts support this clone. The protein TCRdb gives is from a much larger clone and does not agree with this DNA's translation at residue 7, likely a read error; the protein shown here comes from the DNA. V gene TRDV2 combines with J gene TRDJ1; 8 bases are a match to TRDD3. Per the germline V gene, CDR1 is GEAIGNYY and CDR2 is EKD. Trimming removed 0 bases from V and 0 bases from J; junction bases left unmatched: 8. The CDR3 covers 17 residues. CDR3 sequence: CACDTVVGYADTDKLIF. The CDR3 DNA is TGTGCCTGTGACACCGTTGTGGGATACGCAGACACCGATAAACTCATCTTT.

Turning to this clone: With only one base between it and a far larger clone, this is likely a read error. The rearrangement joins TRDV2 to TRDJ1; D perhaps matches TRDD3 (6 bases). The CDR3 extends over 23 amino acids. Germline V gene sequence: CDR1 GEAIGNYY, CDR2 EKD. V lost 0 bases and J lost 0, with 34 bases in between. The CDR3 DNA follows: TGTGCCTGTGACACCGTTGTTCGGGCTGGGAGATACGAGACGTACACCAACACCGATAAACTCATCTTT. It codes for CACDTVVRAGRYETYTNTDKLIF.

In the case of this clone: For this DNA, TCRdb reports the protein of a much larger clone, which diverges at residue 13, most likely from a read error; the protein presented here is translated directly from the DNA. The chain employs TRDV2 and TRDJ1, with 7 bases that match TRDD3. CDR1 and CDR2 from the germline V gene are GEAIGNYY and EKD. The CDR3 spans 15 residues. The CDR3 reads CACLGLGKYTDKFIF. The DNA for the CDR3 is TGTGCCTGTCTAGGACTGGGGAAGTACACCGATAAATTCATCTTT.

J is TRDJ1 and V is TRDV2; TRDD2 is a possible D gene (8 bases). V lost 0 bases and J 0 bases, leaving 25 bases between the germline ends. This CDR3 has 20 residues. Per germline, CDR1 GEAIGNYY and CDR2 EKD. For the CDR3, the DNA is TGTGCCTGTGACACCCTGACTTCCTACCTAGCTGGGGGGTACACCGATAAACTCATCTTT. Translation: CACDTLTSYLAGGYTDKLIF.

A remark on this clone: TCRdb records a much larger clone's protein for this DNA, with a difference at residues 5 and 8 that likely arises from a read error; the protein given is the translation of the DNA. The chain links TRDV2 to TRDJ1; D unresolved. Trimming stripped 3 bases from V and 2 bases from J, with 12 bases between. CDR1 is GEAIGNYY, CDR2 EKD, per germline. This CDR3 region has 14 residues. CDR3 amino acids: CACDAVMVTDKLIF. CDR3 nucleotides: TGTGCCTGTGACGCCGTTATGGTGACCGATAAACTCATCTTT.

This clone is termed medium-sized (0.01 to 0.1%). A far larger clone is just one base off, so this is likely a read error. The V gene is TRDV2, the J gene TRDJ1, with 8 bases identical to TRDD3. This CDR3 region has 15 residues. Trimming removed 1 base from V and 2 bases from J; junction bases left unmatched: 5. Germline values: CDR1 GEAIGNYY, CDR2 EKD. CDR3 bases: TGTGCCTGTGACACACTGGGGGCCTCTACCGATAAACTCATCTTT. Protein sequence: CACDTLGASTDKLIF.

Turning to this clone: A far larger clone is just one base off, so this is likely a read error. Other DNA variants within this sample encode the same CDR3. The V and J genes are TRDV2 and TRDJ1; TRDD3 matches 11 bases. The length of the CDR3 is 15 residues. CDR1 GEAIGNYY and CDR2 EKD come from the germline V gene. The chain's CDR3 is CACDTVGDTNDKLIF. CDR3 DNA sequence: TGTGCCTGTGACACCGTGGGGGATACGAACGATAAACTCATTTTT.

Note on this clone: TCRdb records a much larger clone's protein for this DNA, with a difference at residue 9 that likely arises from a read error; the protein given is the translation of the DNA. The chain combines TRDV2 with TRDJ1; possibly TRDD3 for D (6 bases). V was shortened by 1 base and J by 3 bases, with 23 bases between the two germline ends. The germline V gene encodes CDR1 GEAIGNYY and CDR2 EKD. The CDR3 has 18 residues. The CDR3 DNA is TGTGCCTGTGACACGCTGAACTGGGAGATACGCGGTCCCGATAAACTCATCTTT. Amino acids: CACDTLNWEIRGPDKLIF.

The table lists this clone with a few counts. This chain joins TRDV2 and TRDJ1, with 9 bases identical to TRDD3. CDR1 and CDR2 (germline): GEAIGNYY, EKD. The CDR3 sequence is 17 residues long. J gave up 1 base and V 1 base, and 9 bases lay outside the gene matches. The CDR3 nucleotides are TGTGCCTGTGACACTTTAACTACTGGGGGACCCACCGATAAACTCATCTTT. This translates into CACDTLTTGGPTDKLIF.

With respect to this clone: A far larger clone is only one base removed, so a read error is likely. Other DNA sequences in this specimen translate into the identical CDR3. V usage is TRDV2 and J usage is TRDJ1, with 13 nucleotides matching TRDD3. Germline CDR1 is GEAIGNYY and CDR2 is EKD. The CDR3 has 15 amino acids. CDR3 sequence (DNA): TGTGCTTGTGACAAACTGGGGGATACGGCCGATAAACTCATCTTT. Translating gives CACDKLGDTADKLIF.

There are a few counts of this clone. It is likely a read error: a sequence one base away is far more abundant. V and J are TRDV2 and TRDJ1; maybe TRDD3 (5 bases). CDR1 is GEAIGNYY and CDR2 is EKD in the germline V gene. The CDR3 spans 21 residues. Trimming took off 5 bases at V and 2 bases at J, with 35 bases between the two ends. The CDR3 region has the DNA TGTGCCTGTGGCACGTTAGCGAGGGCCTCCGGGGGCCAAGGAGGTACCGATAAACTCATCTTT. It codes for CACGTLARASGGQGGTDKLIF.

V usage is TRDV2 and J usage is TRDJ1; 13 bases are shared with TRDD3. The CDR3 length is 18 residues. Germline V gives CDR1 GEAIGNYY, CDR2 EKD. J was trimmed by 0 bases and V by 1 base; bases with no gene match: 7. CDR3 DNA: TGTGCCTGTGACACTTTACTGGGGGATACGCTGTACACCGATAAACTCATCTTT. The encoded protein is CACDTLLGDTLYTDKLIF.

This clone was seen a handful of times. TCRdb attributes to this sequence the protein of a much larger clone, which differs from the DNA translation at residue 3; a read error is likely, and the protein displayed is translated from the DNA. The rearrangement joins TRDV2 to TRDJ1; 8 nucleotides match TRDD3. The germline CDR1 and CDR2 sequences are GEAIGNYY and EKD. CDR3 length equals 15 residues. CDR3 amino acids: CAYDAWGTYTDKLIF. In nucleotides, the CDR3 is TGTGCCTATGACGCCTGGGGGACATACACCGATAAACTCATCTTT.

The table lists this clone with a few counts. A far larger clone is off by one base, so a read error is likely. Other DNA variants within this sample encode the same CDR3. V and J are TRDV2 and TRDJ3; no clear D. Trimming removed 3 bases from V and 0 bases from J, with 14 bases in between. The CDR3 is made up of 18 amino acids. The germline V gene encodes CDR1 GEAIGNYY and CDR2 EKD. CDR3 sequence: CACDPVVPSSWDTRQMFF. CDR3 bases: TGTGCCTGTGACCCGGTAGTCCCTAGCTCCTGGGACACCCGACAGATGTTTTTC.

This clone was seen a handful of times. V usage is TRDV2 and J usage is TRDJ1, with TRDD3 matching 9 bases. Germline V gene data show CDR1 as GEAIGNYY and CDR2 as EKD. The CDR3 has 14 residues. The J segment lost 6 bases and the V segment lost 2 bases, leaving 6 bases of the junction unmatched. CDR3 bases: TGTGCCTGTGACAGTCTGGGGGATGAGAATAAACTCATCTTT. Its protein product is CACDSLGDENKLIF.

Points on this clone: A read error likely explains why the TCRdb protein, taken from a much larger clone, differs from this DNA's translation at residue 8; the protein shown is translated from the DNA. This chain joins TRDV2 and TRDJ1, with D uncertain. The V and J ends lost 0 bases and 2 bases respectively, with 9 bases between them. Germline values: CDR1 GEAIGNYY, CDR2 EKD. CDR3 length equals 14 residues. Here the CDR3 reads CACDTVMETDKLIF. The CDR3 region has the DNA TGTGCCTGTGACACCGTTATGGAGACCGATAAACTCATCTTT.

In this sample, this clone turned up a few times. The rearrangement joins TRDV2 to TRDJ1, with 10 bases that match TRDD3. Germline CDR1 is GEAIGNYY and CDR2 is EKD. This CDR3 region has 17 residues. V lost 0 bases to trimming and J lost 1 base; unmatched junction nucleotides: 7. CDR3 in amino acids: CACDTLLGDPFTDKLIF. In DNA, the CDR3 is TGTGCCTGTGACACCCTACTGGGGGATCCATTCACCGATAAACTCATCTTT.

This clone was detected a few times. This probably arose from a read error, given a far larger clone one base away. CDR3 residues: CACDSTGGYGSSWNTRQMFF. CDR3 sequence (DNA): TGTGCCTGTGACAGTACTGGGGGATACGGAAGCTCCTGGAACACCCGACAGATGTTTTTC. The J gene is TRDJ3, the V gene TRDV2; the match to TRDD3 covers 13 bases. Germline-derived CDR1 and CDR2 are GEAIGNYY and EKD. This CDR3 is 20 amino acids long.

This clone was found a few times. A far larger clone is just one base off, so this is likely a read error. At the DNA level, this CDR3 is encoded by other sequences in the same sample as well. V usage is TRDV2 and J usage is TRDJ1; 10 bases fit TRDD3. Germline V gene lookup returns CDR1 GEAIGNYY and CDR2 EKD. CDR3 length: 14 residues. V lost 4 bases, J lost 4 bases, and 5 bases stayed unmatched. DNA for the CDR3: TGTGCCTGTGATCTACTGGGGGATCACGATAAACTCATCTTT. Translation: CACDLLGDHDKLIF.

This clone was observed a few times. A far more abundant clone sits one base away, making this likely a read error. Different DNA sequences within this sample yield the same CDR3. CDR3 protein: CACDTLRGLGDTESGTDKLIF. CDR3 nucleotide sequence: TGTGCCTGTGACACTCTGAGGGGACTGGGGGATACAGAGTCCGGCACCGATAAACTCATCTTT. This chain links TRDV2 with TRDJ1; TRDD3 agrees at 12 bases. This CDR3 comprises 21 residues. The germline V gene has CDR1 GEAIGNYY and CDR2 EKD. The ends lost 1 base at V and 1 base at J; junction bases unmatched: 18.

This clone appeared a few times. The protein given by TCRdb reflects a much larger clone and differs at residue 9 from this DNA's translation, likely from a read error; the protein shown is the DNA's translation. The gene calls are TRDV2 and TRDJ1; 10 nucleotides agree with TRDD3. The CDR3 contains 14 residues. V shed 3 bases and J 3 bases; nucleotides not matched to a gene: 3. Germline CDR1 reads GEAIGNYY; CDR2 reads EKD. The CDR3 sequence is CACDLLGDPDKLIF. CDR3 sequence (DNA): TGTGCCTGTGACCTACTGGGGGATCCCGATAAACTCATCTTT.

This clone has just a few counts. TCRdb pairs this DNA with a much larger clone's protein that differs at residue 6, likely a read error; the protein shown was translated from the DNA. The chain uses TRDV2 and TRDJ1; 12 positions agree with TRDD3. The CDR3 has 21 amino acids. V shed 0 bases and J 1 base; nucleotides not matched to a gene: 17. Germline lookup yields CDR1 GEAIGNYY and CDR2 EKD. CDR3 coding DNA: TGTGCCTGTGACACCCAAGGATTAACTGGGGGATACCTGAGTACCACCGATAAACTCATCTTT. As protein: CACDTQGLTGGYLSTTDKLIF.

Concerning this clone itself: A far larger clone is one nucleotide away, so this likely arose from a read error. V usage is TRDV2 and J usage is TRDJ1, with 9 bases matching TRDD3. This CDR3 contains 19 residues. The J segment lost 1 base and the V segment lost 6 bases, leaving 20 bases of the junction unmatched. Germline V gene lookup returns CDR1 GEAIGNYY and CDR2 EKD. CDR3 protein: CACYGLRTGGPRGTDKLIF. The CDR3 coding sequence is TGTGCCTGTTACGGACTGAGGACTGGGGGACCCCGGGGCACCGATAAACTCATCTTT.

This clone occurred a few times. Other nucleotide sequences in the sample specify the same CDR3. CDR3 nucleotides: TGTGCCTGTGACACCGTCGGGGGATCGACCGATAAACTCATCTTT. Protein: CACDTVGGSTDKLIF. This chain links TRDV2 with TRDJ1; TRDD3 agrees at 7 bases. V trimming: 0 bases; J trimming: 2 bases; junction bases outside the gene matches: 5. There are 15 residues in the CDR3. Germline CDR1 is GEAIGNYY and CDR2 is EKD.

Only a few counts were recorded for this clone. TCRdb pairs this DNA with a much larger clone's protein that differs at residue 8, likely a read error; the protein shown was translated from the DNA. The chain combines TRDV2 with TRDJ1, with 7 bases that match TRDD3. In germline, CDR1 is GEAIGNYY, CDR2 EKD. This CDR3 spans 18 amino acids. The V and J ends lost 3 bases and 2 bases, in that order; junction bases with no gene match: 17. DNA of the CDR3: TGTGCCTGTGACCCGGTACTGGTGGATACGCGGAATACCGATAAACTCATCTTT. Protein: CACDPVLVDTRNTDKLIF.